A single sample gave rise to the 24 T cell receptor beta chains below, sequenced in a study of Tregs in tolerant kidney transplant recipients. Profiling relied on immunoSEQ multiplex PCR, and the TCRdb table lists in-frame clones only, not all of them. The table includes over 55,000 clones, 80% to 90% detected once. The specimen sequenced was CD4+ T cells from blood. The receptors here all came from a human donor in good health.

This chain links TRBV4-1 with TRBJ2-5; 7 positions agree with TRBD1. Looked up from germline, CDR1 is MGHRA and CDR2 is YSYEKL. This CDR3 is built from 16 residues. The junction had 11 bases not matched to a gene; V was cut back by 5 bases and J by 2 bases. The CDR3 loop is CASSNIHRGRQETQYF. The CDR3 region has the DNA TGCGCCAGCAGCAATATTCACAGGGGAAGGCAAGAGACCCAGTACTTC.

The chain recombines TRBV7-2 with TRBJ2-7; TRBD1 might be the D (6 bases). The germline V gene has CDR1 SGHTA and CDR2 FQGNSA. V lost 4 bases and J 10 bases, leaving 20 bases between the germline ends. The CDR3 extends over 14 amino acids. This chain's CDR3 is CASSSPRDTYIQYF. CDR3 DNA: TGTGCCAGCAGCTCCCCCCGGGACACCTACATCCAGTACTTC.

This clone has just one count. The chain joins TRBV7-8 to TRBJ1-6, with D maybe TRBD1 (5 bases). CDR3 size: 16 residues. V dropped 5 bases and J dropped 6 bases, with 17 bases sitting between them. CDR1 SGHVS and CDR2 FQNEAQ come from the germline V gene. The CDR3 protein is CASSPTRVGVNSPLHF. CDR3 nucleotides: TGTGCCAGCAGCCCTACCAGGGTAGGGGTTAATTCACCCCTCCACTTT.

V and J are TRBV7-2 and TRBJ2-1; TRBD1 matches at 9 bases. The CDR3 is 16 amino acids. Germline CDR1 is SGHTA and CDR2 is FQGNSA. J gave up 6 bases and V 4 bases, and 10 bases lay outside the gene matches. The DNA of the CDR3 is TGTGCCAGCAGCTCACAGGGGGCTGGGTGGGGCAATGAGCAGTTCTTC. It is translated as CASSSQGAGWGNEQFF.

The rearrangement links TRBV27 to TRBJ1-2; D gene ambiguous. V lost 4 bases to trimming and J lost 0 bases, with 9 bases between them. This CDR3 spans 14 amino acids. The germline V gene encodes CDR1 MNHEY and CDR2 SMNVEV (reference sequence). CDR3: CASSSLRANYGYTF. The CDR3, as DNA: TGTGCCAGCAGTTCGCTGAGAGCTAACTATGGCTACACCTTC.

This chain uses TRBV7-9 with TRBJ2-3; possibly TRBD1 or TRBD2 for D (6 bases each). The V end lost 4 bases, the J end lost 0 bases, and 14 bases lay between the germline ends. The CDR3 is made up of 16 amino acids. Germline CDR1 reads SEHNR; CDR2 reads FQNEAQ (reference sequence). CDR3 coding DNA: TGTGCCAGCAGCTCCCGATTAGGGGGGAGCACAGATACGCAGTATTTT. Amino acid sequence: CASSSRLGGSTDTQYF.

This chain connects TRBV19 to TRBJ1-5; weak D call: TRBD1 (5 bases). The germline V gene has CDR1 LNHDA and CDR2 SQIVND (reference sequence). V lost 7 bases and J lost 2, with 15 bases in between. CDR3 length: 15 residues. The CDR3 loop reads CASKRDPGGNQPQHF. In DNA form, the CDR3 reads TGTGCCAGTAAGAGGGACCCTGGTGGCAATCAGCCCCAGCATTTT. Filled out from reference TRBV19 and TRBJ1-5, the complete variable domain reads DGGITQSPKYLFRKEGQNVTLSCEQNLNHDAMYWYRQDPGQGLRLIYYSQIVNDFQKGDIAEGYSVSREKKESFPLTVTSAQKNPTAFYLCASKRDPGGNQPQHFGDGTRLSIL.

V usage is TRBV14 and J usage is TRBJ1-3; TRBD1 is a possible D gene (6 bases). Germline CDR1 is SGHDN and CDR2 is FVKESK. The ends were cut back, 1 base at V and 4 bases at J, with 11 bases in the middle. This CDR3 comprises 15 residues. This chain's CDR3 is CASSQAGTYGNTIYF. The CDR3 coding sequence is TGTGCCAGCAGCCAAGCTGGGACATACGGAAACACCATATATTTT.

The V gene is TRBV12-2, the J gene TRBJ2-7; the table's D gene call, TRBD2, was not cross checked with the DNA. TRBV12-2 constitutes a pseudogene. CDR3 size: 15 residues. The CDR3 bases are TGTGCAAGTCGCTGCGGGACTTCCAGCTCCTACGAGCAGTACTTC. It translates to CASRCGTSSSYEQYF.

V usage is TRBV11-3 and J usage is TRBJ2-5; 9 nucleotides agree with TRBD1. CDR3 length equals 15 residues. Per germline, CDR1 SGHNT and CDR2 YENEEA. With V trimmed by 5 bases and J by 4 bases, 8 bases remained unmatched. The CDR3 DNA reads TGTGCCAGCAGCCCGACCGGGACAGGGTCAGAGACCCAGTACTTC. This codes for CASSPTGTGSETQYF.

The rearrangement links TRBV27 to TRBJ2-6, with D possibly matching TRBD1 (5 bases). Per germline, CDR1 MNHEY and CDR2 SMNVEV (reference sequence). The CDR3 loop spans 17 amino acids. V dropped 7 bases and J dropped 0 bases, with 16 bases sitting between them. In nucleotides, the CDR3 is TGTGCCAGCACCTCCTACCGACAGCGCTCTGGGGCCAACGTCCTGACTTTC. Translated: CASTSYRQRSGANVLTF.

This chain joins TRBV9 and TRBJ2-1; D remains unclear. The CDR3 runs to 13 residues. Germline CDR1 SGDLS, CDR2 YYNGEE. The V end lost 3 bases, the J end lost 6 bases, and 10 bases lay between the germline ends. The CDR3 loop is CASSALSGNEQFF. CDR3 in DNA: TGTGCCAGCAGCGCGCTATCAGGCAATGAGCAGTTCTTC.

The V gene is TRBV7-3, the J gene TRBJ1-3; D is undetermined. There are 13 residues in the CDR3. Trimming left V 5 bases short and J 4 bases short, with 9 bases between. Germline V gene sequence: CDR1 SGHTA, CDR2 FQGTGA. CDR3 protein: CASSDRRGNTIYF. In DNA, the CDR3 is TGTGCCAGCAGCGACCGAAGGGGAAACACCATATATTTT. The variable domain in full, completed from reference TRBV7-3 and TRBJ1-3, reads GAGVSQTPSNKVTEKGKYVELRCDPISGHTALYWYRQSLGQGPEFLIYFQGTGAADDSGLPNDRFFAVRPEGSVSTLKIQRTERGDSAVYLCASSDRRGNTIYFGEGSWLTVV.

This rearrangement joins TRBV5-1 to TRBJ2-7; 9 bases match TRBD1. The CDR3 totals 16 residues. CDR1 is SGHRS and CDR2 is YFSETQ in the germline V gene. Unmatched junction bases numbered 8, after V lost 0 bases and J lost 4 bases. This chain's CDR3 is CASSLETPGQGYEQYF. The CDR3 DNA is TGCGCCAGCAGCTTGGAGACTCCGGGACAGGGATACGAGCAGTACTTC.

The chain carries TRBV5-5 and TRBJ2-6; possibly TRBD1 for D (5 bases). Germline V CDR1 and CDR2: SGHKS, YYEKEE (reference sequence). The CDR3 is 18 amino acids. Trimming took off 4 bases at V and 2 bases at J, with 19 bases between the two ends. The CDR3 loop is CASSLIPPGPPGANVLTF. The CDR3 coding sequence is TGTGCCAGCAGCCTCATCCCTCCAGGGCCCCCTGGGGCCAACGTCCTGACTTTC. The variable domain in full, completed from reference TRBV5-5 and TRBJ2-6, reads DAGVTQSPTHLIKTRGQQVTLRCSPISGHKSVSWYQQVLGQGPQFIFQYYEKEERGRGNFPDRFSARQFPNYSSELNVNALLLGDSALYLCASSLIPPGPPGANVLTFGAGSRLTVL.

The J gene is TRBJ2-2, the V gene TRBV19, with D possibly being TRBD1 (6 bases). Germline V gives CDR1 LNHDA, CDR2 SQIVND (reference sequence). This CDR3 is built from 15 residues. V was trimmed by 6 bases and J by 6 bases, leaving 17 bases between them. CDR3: CASSLGQPSAGELFF. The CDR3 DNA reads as TGTGCCAGTAGCCTCGGACAGCCTTCCGCCGGGGAGCTGTTTTTT.

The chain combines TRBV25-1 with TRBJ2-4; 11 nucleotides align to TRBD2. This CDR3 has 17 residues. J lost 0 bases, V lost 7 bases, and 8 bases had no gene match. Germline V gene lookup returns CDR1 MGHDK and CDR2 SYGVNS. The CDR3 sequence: CASTPNGLAGAKNIQYF. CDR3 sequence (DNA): TGTGCCAGCACCCCTAATGGACTAGCGGGAGCCAAAAACATTCAGTACTTC.

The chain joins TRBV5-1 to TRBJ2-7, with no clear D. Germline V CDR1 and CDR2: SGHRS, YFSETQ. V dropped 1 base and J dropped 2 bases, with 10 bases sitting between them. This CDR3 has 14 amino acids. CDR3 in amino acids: CASSLLQAPYEQYF. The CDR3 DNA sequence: TGCGCCAGCAGCTTGCTGCAGGCTCCCTACGAGCAGTACTTC. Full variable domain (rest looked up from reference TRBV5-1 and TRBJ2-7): KAGVTQTPRYLIKTRGQQVTLSCSPISGHRSVSWYQQTPGQGLQFLFEYFSETQRNKGNFPGRFSGRQFSNSRSEMNVSTLELGDSALYLCASSLLQAPYEQYFGPGTRLTVT.

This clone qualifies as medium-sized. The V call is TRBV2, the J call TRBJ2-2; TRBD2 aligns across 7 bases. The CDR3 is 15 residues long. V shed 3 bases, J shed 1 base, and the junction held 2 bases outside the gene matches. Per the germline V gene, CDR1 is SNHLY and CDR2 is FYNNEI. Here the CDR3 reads CASSDGGGNTGELFF. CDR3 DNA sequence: TGTGCCAGCAGTGATGGCGGGGGGAACACCGGGGAGCTGTTTTTT.

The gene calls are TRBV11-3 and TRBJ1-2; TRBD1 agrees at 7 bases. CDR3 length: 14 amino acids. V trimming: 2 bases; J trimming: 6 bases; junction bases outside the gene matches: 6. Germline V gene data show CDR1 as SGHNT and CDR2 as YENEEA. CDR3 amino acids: CASSLRQGMDGYTF. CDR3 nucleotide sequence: TGTGCCAGCAGCTTACGACAGGGAATGGATGGCTACACCTTC.

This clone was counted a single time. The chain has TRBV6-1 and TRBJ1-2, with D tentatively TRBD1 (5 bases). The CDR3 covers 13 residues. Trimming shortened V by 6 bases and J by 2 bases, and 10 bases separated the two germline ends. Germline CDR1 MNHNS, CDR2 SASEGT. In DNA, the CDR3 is TGTGCCAGCAGGGGGGACGGAAACTATGGCTACACCTTC. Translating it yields CASRGDGNYGYTF.

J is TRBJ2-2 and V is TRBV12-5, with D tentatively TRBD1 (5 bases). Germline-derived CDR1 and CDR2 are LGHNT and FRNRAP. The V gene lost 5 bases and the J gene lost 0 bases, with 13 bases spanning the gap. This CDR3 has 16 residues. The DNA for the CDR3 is TGTGCTAGTGGTGACTCAGGGTTTACGAACACCGGGGAGCTGTTTTTT. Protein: CASGDSGFTNTGELFF.

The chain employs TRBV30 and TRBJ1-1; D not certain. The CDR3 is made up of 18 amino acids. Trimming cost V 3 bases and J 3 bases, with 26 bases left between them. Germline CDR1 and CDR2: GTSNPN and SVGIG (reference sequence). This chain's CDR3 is CAWRKLGRADWLYTEAFF. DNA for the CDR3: TGTGCCTGGAGAAAGCTGGGAAGAGCAGATTGGCTATACACTGAAGCTTTCTTT.

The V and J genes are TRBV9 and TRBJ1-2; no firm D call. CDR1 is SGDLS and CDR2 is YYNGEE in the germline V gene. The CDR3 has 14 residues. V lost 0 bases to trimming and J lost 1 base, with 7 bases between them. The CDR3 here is CASSVVGLNYGYTF. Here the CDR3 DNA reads TGTGCCAGCAGCGTAGTTGGGCTTAACTATGGCTACACCTTC.